This is a list of T cell receptor beta chains from one sample in a study of T-cell memory formation after mild COVID-19. TCRdb re-called the 5' RACE reads with MiXCR, one entry per CDR3 protein. The data show roughly 300,000 distinct CDR3 sequences, with about 13% seen just once and 22% held by the top ten. Source material: PBMCs or a T cell subset sorted from them (not recorded which). These TCRs come from a man between 18 and 29 years old who had mild COVID-19 (a few samples of this study predate the infection). Cell type and time point are not known. Each CDR3 is given with its conserved first and last residue. The D gene is left open where the match is weak. Where a row states a size, it is once, few, many or the class of an expanded clone; other rows omit it.

TRBV6-2/TRBV6-3	TRBJ1-2	NA	NA	CASSRQAQGYTF	TGTGCCAGCAGTCGACAGGCGCAGGGCTACACCTTC
TRBV5-1	TRBJ2-2	TRBD1	NA	CASSQPGQGFTGELFF	TGCGCCAGCAGCCAGCCGGGACAGGGGTTTACCGGGGAGCTGTTTTTT
TRBV7-2	TRBJ2-1	TRBD1	many	CASSDLGTGYYNEQFF	TGTGCCAGCAGCGACCTAGGGACAGGGTACTACAATGAGCAGTTCTTC
TRBV18	TRBJ2-1	NA	NA	CASSPSGLDNEQFF	TGTGCCAGCTCACCTTCGGGACTCGACAATGAGCAGTTCTTC
TRBV19	TRBJ1-1	NA	NA	CASTGGNTEAFF	TGTGCCAGTACTGGGGGGAACACTGAAGCTTTCTTT
TRBV6-6	TRBJ1-1	TRBD1	NA	CASSSWQGDTEAFF	TGTGCCAGCAGTTCATGGCAGGGGGACACTGAAGCTTTCTTT
TRBV7-9	TRBJ2-3	NA	NA	CASRPTSGTDTQYF	TGTGCCAGCAGGCCTACTAGTGGCACAGATACGCAGTATTTT
TRBV9	TRBJ2-2	TRBD2	few	CASNSGAYNTGELFF	TGTGCCAGCAATAGCGGGGCCTATAACACCGGGGAGCTGTTTTTT
TRBV12-3/TRBV12-4	TRBJ1-1	TRBD1	few	CASSPTGQHTEAFF	TGTGCCAGCAGCCCCACGGGACAGCACACTGAAGCTTTCTTT
TRBV20-1	TRBJ1-6	NA	few	CSALRALGESPLHF	TGCAGTGCCCTCCGGGCGTTGGGGGAATCACCCCTCCACTTT
TRBV5-6	TRBJ2-7	NA	few	CASSLGLRGTYEQYF	TGTGCCAGCAGCTTGGGTTTACGGGGGACCTACGAGCAGTACTTC
TRBV6-2/TRBV6-3	TRBJ2-1	TRBD2	NA	CASKLAGGSRKFF	TGTGCCAGCAAACTAGCGGGGGGATCCCGGAAGTTCTTC
TRBV6-2/TRBV6-3	TRBJ2-2	NA	NA	CATGGGVPGELFF	TGTGCCACCGGAGGGGGGGTCCCCGGGGAGCTGTTTTTT
TRBV9	TRBJ2-3	NA	few	CASSVAFLDTQYF	TGTGCCAGCAGCGTTGCTTTTCTAGATACGCAGTATTTT